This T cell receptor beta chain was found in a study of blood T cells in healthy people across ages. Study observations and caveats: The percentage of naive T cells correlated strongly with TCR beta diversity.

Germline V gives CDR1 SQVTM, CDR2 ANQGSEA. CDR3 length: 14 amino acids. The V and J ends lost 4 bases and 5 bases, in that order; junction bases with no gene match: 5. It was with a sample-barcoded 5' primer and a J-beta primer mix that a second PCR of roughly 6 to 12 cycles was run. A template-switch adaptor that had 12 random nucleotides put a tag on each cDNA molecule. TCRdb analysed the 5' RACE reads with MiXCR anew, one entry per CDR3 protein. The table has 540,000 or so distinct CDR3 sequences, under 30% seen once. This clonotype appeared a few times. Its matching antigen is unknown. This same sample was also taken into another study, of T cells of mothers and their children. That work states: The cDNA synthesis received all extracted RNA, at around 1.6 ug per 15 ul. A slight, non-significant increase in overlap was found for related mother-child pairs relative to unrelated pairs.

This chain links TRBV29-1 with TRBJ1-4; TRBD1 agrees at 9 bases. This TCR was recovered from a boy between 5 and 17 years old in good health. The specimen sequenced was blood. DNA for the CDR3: TGCAGCGTTGCGTTTGGGACAGGGAATGAAAAACTGTTTTTT. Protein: CSVAFGTGNEKLFF.